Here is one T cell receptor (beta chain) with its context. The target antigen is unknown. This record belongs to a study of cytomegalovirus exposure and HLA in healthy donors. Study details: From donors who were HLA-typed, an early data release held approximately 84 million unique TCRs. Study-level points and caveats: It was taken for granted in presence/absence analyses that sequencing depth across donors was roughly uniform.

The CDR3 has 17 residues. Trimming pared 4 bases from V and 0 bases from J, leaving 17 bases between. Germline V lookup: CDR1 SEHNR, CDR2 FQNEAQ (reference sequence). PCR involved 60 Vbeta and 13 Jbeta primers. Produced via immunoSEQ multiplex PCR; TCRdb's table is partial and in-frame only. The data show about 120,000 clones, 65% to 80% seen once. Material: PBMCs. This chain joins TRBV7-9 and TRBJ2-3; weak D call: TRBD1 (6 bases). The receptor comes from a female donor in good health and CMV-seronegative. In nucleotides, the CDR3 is TGTGCCAGCAGCTCGCTCATAGGGGGTGCTAGCACAGATACGCAGTATTTT. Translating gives CASSSLIGGASTDTQYF.